This T cell receptor (beta chain) was captured in a study of OX40 agonist ivuxolimab in advanced cancers. Points from the study as a whole: Some nonresponders also had low normalized T-cell clonal expansion.

Libraries were prepared by immunoSEQ multiplex PCR; TCRdb keeps only in-frame clonotypes and omits some of them. The repertoire consists of tens of thousands of clones, with approximately 80% occurring once and the leading ten covering around a fifth. Remarks on this clone: Its target is not known.

The CDR3 loop spans 13 amino acids. V gave up 7 bases and J gave up 5 bases; unmatched junction bases: 7. Germline-derived CDR1 and CDR2 are LNHDA and SQIVND (reference sequence). J is TRBJ2-5 and V is TRBV19; 7 bases align to TRBD1. The sequenced sample was CD4+ or CD8+ T cells sorted from blood, obtained in a trial of the OX40 agonist ivuxolimab. The sequence came from an adult with an advanced solid tumor such as melanoma, head and neck, liver or kidney cancer. CDR3 nucleotide sequence: TGTGCCAGTAAAGCAGGGGGATCGGAGACCCAGTACTTC. Encoded protein: CASKAGGSETQYF. The full variable domain, completed using reference TRBV19 and TRBJ2-5, is DGGITQSPKYLFRKEGQNVTLSCEQNLNHDAMYWYRQDPGQGLRLIYYSQIVNDFQKGDIAEGYSVSREKKESFPLTVTSAQKNPTAFYLCASKAGGSETQYFGPGTRLLVL.